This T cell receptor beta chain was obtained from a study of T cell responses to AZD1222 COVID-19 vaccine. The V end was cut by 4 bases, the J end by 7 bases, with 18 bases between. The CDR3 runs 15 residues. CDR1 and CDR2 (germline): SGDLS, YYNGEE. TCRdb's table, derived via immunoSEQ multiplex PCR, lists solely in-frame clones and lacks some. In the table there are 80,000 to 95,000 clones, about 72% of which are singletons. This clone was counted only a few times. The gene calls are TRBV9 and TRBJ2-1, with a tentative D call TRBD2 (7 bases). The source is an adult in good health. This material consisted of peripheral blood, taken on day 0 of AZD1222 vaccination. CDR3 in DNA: TGTGCCAGCAGCTACAGCGGAGGGGGACTAAATGAGCAGTTCTTC. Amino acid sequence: CASSYSGGGLNEQFF.